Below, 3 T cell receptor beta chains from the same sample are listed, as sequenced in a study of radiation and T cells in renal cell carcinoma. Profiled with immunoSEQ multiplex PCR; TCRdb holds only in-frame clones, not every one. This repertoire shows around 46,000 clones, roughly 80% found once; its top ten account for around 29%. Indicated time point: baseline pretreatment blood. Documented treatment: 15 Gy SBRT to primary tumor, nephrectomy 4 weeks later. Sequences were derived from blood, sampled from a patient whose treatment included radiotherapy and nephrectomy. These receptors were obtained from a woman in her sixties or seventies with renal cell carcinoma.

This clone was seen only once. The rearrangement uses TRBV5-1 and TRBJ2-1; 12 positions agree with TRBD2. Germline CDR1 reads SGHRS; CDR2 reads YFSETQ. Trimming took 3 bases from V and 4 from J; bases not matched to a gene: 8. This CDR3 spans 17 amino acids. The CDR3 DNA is TGCGCCAGCAGCTCCTCGACTAGCGGGGGAGTATACAATGAGCAGTTCTTC. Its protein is CASSSSTSGGVYNEQFF.

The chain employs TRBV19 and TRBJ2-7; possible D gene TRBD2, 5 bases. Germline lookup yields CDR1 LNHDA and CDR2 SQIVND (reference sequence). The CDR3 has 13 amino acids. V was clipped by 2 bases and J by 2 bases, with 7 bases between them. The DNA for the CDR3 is TGTGCCAGTAGTATAAATAGCGCCTACGAGCAGTACTTC. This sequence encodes CASSINSAYEQYF.

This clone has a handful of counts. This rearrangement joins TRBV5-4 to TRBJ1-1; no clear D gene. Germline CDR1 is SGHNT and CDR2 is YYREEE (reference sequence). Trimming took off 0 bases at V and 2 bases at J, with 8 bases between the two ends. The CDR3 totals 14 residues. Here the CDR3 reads CASSLDGVNTEAFF. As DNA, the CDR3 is TGTGCCAGCAGCTTGGACGGGGTAAACACTGAAGCTTTCTTT.